One sample yielded the 31 T cell receptor beta chains listed below, sequenced in a study of CD8 T cells in Susac syndrome. A quantity of about 0.5 to 1 ug RNA underwent reverse transcription using random hexamers. One entry per CDR3 protein results from TCRdb running MiXCR on the immunoSEQ multiplex PCR reads. The sample holds around 300,000 distinct CDR3 sequences, approximately 90% seen once. Input material: CD8+ T cells from PBMCs. These receptors came from a human donor with multiple sclerosis.

V gene TRBV12-3 or TRBV12-4 combines with J gene TRBJ2-3, with a tentative D call TRBD2 (5 bases). V was trimmed by 4 bases and J by 0 bases, leaving 14 bases between them. This CDR3 has 16 amino acids. As DNA, the CDR3 is TGTGCCAGCAGTTCCCGGAGGTACTCTAGCACAGATACGCAGTATTTT. Encoded protein: CASSSRRYSSTDTQYF.

The chain uses TRBV4-3 and TRBJ2-2, with 8 positions matching TRBD2. Trimming at V came to 4 bases and at J to 6 bases, leaving 10 bases not matched to a gene. Germline-derived CDR1 and CDR2 are LGHNA and YSLEER. The CDR3 spans 16 residues. This CDR3 is CASSRQMGLEAGELFF. DNA for the CDR3: TGCGCCAGCAGCCGACAAATGGGACTAGAGGCCGGGGAGCTGTTTTTT.

This rearrangement joins TRBV7-2 to TRBJ2-7; 8 positions agree with TRBD1. V gave up 4 bases and J gave up 3 bases; unmatched junction bases: 8. The CDR3 spans 15 residues. Germline CDR1 and CDR2: SGHTA and FQGNSA. The CDR3 nucleotides read TGTGCCAGCAGCTCACTGCCCGGGACAGGCTACGAGCAGTACTTC. Protein: CASSSLPGTGYEQYF.

The gene calls are TRBV30 and TRBJ2-7; D is possibly TRBD2 (5 bases). The CDR3 is 14 residues long. Germline lookup yields CDR1 GTSNPN and CDR2 SVGIG (reference sequence). The V end lost 2 bases, the J end lost 3 bases, and 14 bases lay between the germline ends. The DNA of the CDR3 is TGTGCCTGGAGTCTTGGGTCTGAGGGCTACGAGCAGTACTTC. Translated: CAWSLGSEGYEQYF.

The chain employs TRBV7-9 and TRBJ1-2, with 10 bases that match TRBD1. V dropped 4 bases and J dropped 4; count of bases not matched to a gene: 12. Germline CDR1 SEHNR, CDR2 FQNEAQ (reference sequence). The CDR3 runs 17 residues. The chain's CDR3 is CASSSTGTGDFVYGYTF. DNA of the CDR3: TGTGCCAGCAGCTCCACAGGGACAGGGGATTTCGTCTATGGCTACACCTTC.

The rearrangement uses TRBV4-3 and TRBJ2-7, with 13 bases that match TRBD2. There are 16 residues in the CDR3. The V gene end was trimmed by 1 base and the J gene end by 6 bases; junction bases not matched to a gene: 6. The germline gives CDR1 LGHNA, CDR2 YSLEER. The chain's CDR3 is CASSQGTSGGATEQYF. CDR3 DNA sequence: TGCGCCAGCAGCCAAGGTACTAGCGGGGGGGCCACCGAGCAGTACTTC.

This chain connects TRBV15 to TRBJ2-7, with unresolved D. The CDR3 loop spans 13 amino acids. The germline V and J ends were trimmed by 8 bases and 0 bases, with 11 bases remaining between them. The germline V gene has CDR1 LNHNV and CDR2 YYDKDF (reference sequence). This CDR3 reads CATSKITSYEQYF. CDR3 nucleotides: TGTGCCACCTCTAAAATCACCTCCTACGAGCAGTACTTC.

As regards this clonotype: The junction departs from the called germline gene at one end, perhaps through a read error. V and J are TRBV4-3 and TRBJ2-5, with 9 bases that match TRBD2. This CDR3 spans 15 amino acids. Germline lookup yields CDR1 LGHNA and CDR2 YSLEER. CDR3 DNA sequence: TGCGCCGGCAGCCAAGAAGAACTAGCGGGAGAGACCCAGTACTTC. Its translation: CAGSQEELAGETQYF.

As for this clonotype: The conserved final phenylalanine or tryptophan is absent from the CDR3, which likely points to a read error. The chain links TRBV2 to TRBJ1-6; maybe TRBD1 (6 bases). CDR1 is SNHLY and CDR2 is FYNNEI in the germline V gene. The CDR3 is made up of 17 amino acids. V dropped 4 bases and J dropped 6 bases, with 19 bases sitting between them. CDR3 sequence: CASSAEAGASFNSPLHS. CDR3 in DNA: TGTGCCAGCAGTGCGGAGGCAGGGGCCTCTTTTAATTCACCCCTCCACTCT.

V usage is TRBV27 and J usage is TRBJ2-1, with a possible D match to TRBD2 (5 bases). There are 11 residues in the CDR3. The V gene lost 7 bases and the J gene lost 10 bases, with 11 bases spanning the gap. Germline V lookup: CDR1 MNHEY, CDR2 SMNVEV (reference sequence). The CDR3 bases are TGTGCCAGCACCTGGACTGGCGAGCAGTTCTTC. Its protein is CASTWTGEQFF.

The rearrangement links TRBV19 to TRBJ1-1; D call uncertain. Germline CDR1 is LNHDA and CDR2 is SQIVND (reference sequence). The V gene lost 7 bases and the J gene lost 3 bases, with 9 bases spanning the gap. The CDR3 sequence is 12 residues long. The CDR3 coding sequence is TGTGCCAGTACTCATGGGTACACTGAAGCTTTCTTT. Its protein is CASTHGYTEAFF.

The chain is built from TRBV5-4 and TRBJ1-2; the D gene is possibly TRBD1 (5 bases). V lost 4 bases and J 7 bases, leaving 23 bases between the germline ends. Germline V gene sequence: CDR1 SGHNT, CDR2 YYREEE (reference sequence). This CDR3 is built from 16 residues. The chain's CDR3 is CASSGGPGGVFGGYTF. In DNA, the CDR3 is TGTGCCAGCAGCGGTGGGCCGGGGGGAGTCTTCGGTGGCTACACCTTC.

The chain combines TRBV30 with TRBJ2-5; D is unclear. The V gene lost 0 bases and the J gene lost 2 bases, with 7 bases spanning the gap. The CDR3 runs to 13 residues. Germline CDR1 GTSNPN, CDR2 SVGIG (reference sequence). As DNA, the CDR3 is TGTGCCTGGAGTGTCTGGCAGCAAGAGACCCAGTACTTC. This sequence encodes CAWSVWQQETQYF. The whole variable domain, filled in from reference TRBV30 and TRBJ2-5, reads SQTIHQWPATLVQPVGSPLSLECTVEGTSNPNLYWYRQAAGRGLQLLFYSVGIGQISSEVPQNLSASRPQDRQFILSSKKLLLSDSGFYLCAWSVWQQETQYFGPGTRLLVL.

The J gene is TRBJ1-2, the V gene TRBV5-1; D might be TRBD1 (5 bases). The CDR3 is 15 amino acids. Germline assignment: CDR1 SGHRS and CDR2 YFSETQ. The germline V and J ends were trimmed by 0 bases and 4 bases, with 13 bases remaining between them. CDR3 protein: CASSLDSPGLYGYTF. CDR3 nucleotides: TGCGCCAGCAGCTTGGATTCTCCAGGGCTCTATGGCTACACCTTC.

The chain is built from TRBV13 and TRBJ2-1; 13 bases are shared with TRBD2. From germline, CDR1 is PRHDT and CDR2 FYEKMQ (reference sequence). This CDR3 contains 19 residues. Trimming removed 4 bases from V and 4 bases from J; junction bases left unmatched: 13. Here the CDR3 DNA reads TGTGCCAGCAGCTCCCAAGGGACTAGCGGGGACGGAGGGTACAATGAGCAGTTCTTC. Amino acid sequence: CASSSQGTSGDGGYNEQFF.

This clonotype was detected only a few times. The chain uses TRBV4-1 and TRBJ2-7; TRBD1 matches 7 bases. CDR3 length equals 15 residues. V dropped 3 bases and J dropped 0; count of bases not matched to a gene: 5. The germline CDR1 and CDR2 sequences are MGHRA and YSYEKL. CDR3 protein: CASSQVQGFSYEQYF. DNA of the CDR3: TGCGCCAGCAGCCAGGTACAGGGGTTCTCCTACGAGCAGTACTTC.

The chain has TRBV9 and TRBJ2-5; TRBD2 aligns across 10 bases. The V segment lost 0 bases and the J segment 1 base; nucleotides outside the gene matches: 3. Germline V gene sequence: CDR1 SGDLS, CDR2 YYNGEE. This CDR3 has 16 amino acids. The CDR3 coding sequence is TGTGCCAGCAGCGTAGAACTAGCGGGATTCCAAGAGACCCAGTACTTC. It encodes CASSVELAGFQETQYF.

J is TRBJ2-1 and V is TRBV11-1; TRBD2 matches 8 bases. The CDR3 consists of 20 residues. V lost 0 bases and J lost 0; bases outside the gene matches: 13. Germline CDR1 reads SGHAT; CDR2 reads FQDESV (reference sequence). The CDR3 region is CASSLATLGRVAGSYNEQFF. CDR3 coding DNA: TGTGCCAGCAGCTTAGCGACCCTCGGGAGGGTAGCGGGCTCCTACAATGAGCAGTTCTTC.

This clonotype has just a few counts. J is TRBJ2-1 and V is TRBV5-4, with D hard to call. V was cut by 0 bases and J by 8 bases, with 15 bases left in between. The length of the CDR3 is 15 residues. Germline V gene data show CDR1 as SGHNT and CDR2 as YYREEE (reference sequence). CDR3 nucleotides: TGTGCCAGCAGCTTGGTAGGCCCTAGTCGGGATGAGCAGTTCTTC. This encodes CASSLVGPSRDEQFF.

The V gene is TRBV2, the J gene TRBJ1-5; D possibly corresponds to TRBD1 (6 bases). From germline, CDR1 is SNHLY and CDR2 FYNNEI. V was clipped by 2 bases and J by 0 bases, with 11 bases between them. The CDR3 runs to 16 residues. In nucleotides, the CDR3 is TGTGCCAGCAGTGAATGGGGGGCAGATAGCAATCAGCCCCAGCATTTT. Its protein is CASSEWGADSNQPQHF.

Written as DNA, the CDR3 is TGTGCCAGCAGTTACGGGAGGGCCGGGGAGCTGTTTTTT. Translating it yields CASSYGRAGELFF. The chain combines TRBV6-5 with TRBJ2-2; 7 nucleotides align to TRBD2. J lost 6 bases, V lost 2 bases, and 0 bases had no gene match. This CDR3 comprises 13 residues. CDR1 is MNHEY, CDR2 SVGAGI, per germline.

The rearrangement uses TRBV6-1 and TRBJ2-7, with D possibly being TRBD2 (7 bases). CDR1 MNHNS and CDR2 SASEGT come from the germline V gene. CDR3 length equals 18 residues. V lost 6 bases, J lost 1 base, and 25 bases lay in between. CDR3 sequence: CASRSSHGTGGLSYEQYF. In DNA, the CDR3 is TGTGCCAGCAGGTCATCTCACGGGACCGGGGGGCTTTCCTACGAGCAGTACTTC.

The chain carries TRBV2 and TRBJ1-1, with D possibly being TRBD1 (6 bases). Between the trimmed V and J ends, which lost 5 bases and 3 bases, there was a span of 10 bases. Germline CDR1 reads SNHLY; CDR2 reads FYNNEI. The CDR3 is 13 amino acids. The CDR3 region has the DNA TGTGCCAGCAGTCGGGGGCTTGACACTGAAGCTTTCTTT. It is translated as CASSRGLDTEAFF.

The chain recombines TRBV19 with TRBJ2-1, with 8 bases aligning to TRBD1. The length of the CDR3 is 15 residues. V lost 6 bases to trimming and J lost 3 bases; unmatched junction nucleotides: 7. Per germline, CDR1 LNHDA and CDR2 SQIVND (reference sequence). The CDR3 is CASSLTGGNYNEQFF. Here the CDR3 DNA reads TGTGCCAGTAGCCTAACAGGGGGAAACTACAATGAGCAGTTCTTC.

V is TRBV7-2 and J is TRBJ2-7, with D perhaps TRBD2 (6 bases). The CDR3 is made up of 19 amino acids. Germline values: CDR1 SGHTA, CDR2 FQGNSA. V lost 0 bases and J lost 7, with 28 bases in between. CDR3 protein: CASSLARPDRGTSPLEQYF. For the CDR3, the DNA is TGTGCCAGCAGCTTAGCGAGACCAGATCGGGGGACGTCGCCCCTGGAGCAGTACTTC.

J is TRBJ1-2 and V is TRBV2, with D unresolved. CDR3 length: 14 amino acids. Germline V gene lookup returns CDR1 SNHLY and CDR2 FYNNEI. V was clipped by 0 bases and J by 2 bases, with 7 bases between them. CDR3 nucleotide sequence: TGTGCCAGCAGTGAAGCCCTAGGGAACTATGGCTACACCTTC. It is translated as CASSEALGNYGYTF.

This chain links TRBV5-4 with TRBJ2-7; tentatively, D is TRBD1 or TRBD2 (5 bases each). Trimming stripped 5 bases from V and 3 bases from J, with 15 bases between. Germline V lookup: CDR1 SGHNT, CDR2 YYREEE (reference sequence). This CDR3 spans 14 amino acids. CDR3 sequence (DNA): TGTGCCAGCAGTCAGATGGGGGAGAGCTACGAGCAGTACTTC. It is translated as CASSQMGESYEQYF.

The V and J genes are TRBV29-1 and TRBJ2-7; no clear D gene. V was pared by 3 bases and J by 0 bases, with 6 bases between. The CDR3 runs to 12 residues. Germline V gene lookup returns CDR1 SQVTM and CDR2 ANQGSEA. Here the CDR3 reads CSVEVSSYEQYF. The CDR3 DNA reads TGCAGCGTTGAGGTCAGCTCCTACGAGCAGTACTTC.

This clonotype has ten or more counts. The J gene is TRBJ2-5, the V gene TRBV12-3 or TRBV12-4, with TRBD1 matching 12 bases. The CDR3 has 17 residues. Unmatched junction bases numbered 13, after V lost 6 bases and J lost 5 bases. CDR3 sequence (DNA): TGTGCCAGCAGATCCGGGACAGGGGGCAGGGAGGGGGAGACCCAGTACTTC. Translation gives CASRSGTGGREGETQYF.

The chain carries TRBV30 and TRBJ2-5; no reliable D call. Germline V lookup: CDR1 GTSNPN, CDR2 SVGIG (reference sequence). CDR3 size: 12 residues. V lost 1 base to trimming and J lost 12 bases, with 15 bases between them. Here the CDR3 DNA reads TGTGCCTGGAGTGGATCCTACGACCTCGAGTACTTC. Its protein product is CAWSGSYDLEYF.

The chain combines TRBV9 with TRBJ2-3; D remains unclear. Germline V gene sequence: CDR1 SGDLS, CDR2 YYNGEE. The CDR3 covers 13 residues. V was shortened by 2 bases and J by 0 bases, with 4 bases between the two germline ends. The CDR3 coding sequence is TGTGCCAGCAGCGTTGCTAGCACAGATACGCAGTATTTT. Translating it yields CASSVASTDTQYF.